This T cell receptor beta chain is from a study of OX40 agonist ivuxolimab in advanced cancers. Looked up from germline, CDR1 is LNHDA and CDR2 is SQIVND (reference sequence). The CDR3 covers 13 residues. Trimming shortened V by 2 bases and J by 5 bases, and 7 bases separated the two germline ends. TCRdb's copy holds only in-frame clones and misses some; the assay was immunoSEQ multiplex PCR. The sample records some 19,000 clones, approximately 73% being singletons. This clone appeared a few times. The sample carries other DNA sequences with the same CDR3. The material sequenced was CD4+ or CD8+ T cells sorted from blood, taken in a trial of the OX40 agonist ivuxolimab. The sequence came from an adult with an advanced solid tumor such as melanoma, head and neck, liver or kidney cancer. This rearrangement joins TRBV19 to TRBJ1-5, with D tentatively TRBD1 (5 bases). CDR3 sequence reads: CASSILGDQPQHF. The CDR3 DNA sequence: TGTGCCAGTAGTATATTAGGGGATCAGCCCCAGCATTTT.